This TCR beta chain was recovered during a study of T cells in Graves' hyperthyroidism and ophthalmopathy. RNA transcripts served as the template for amplifying TCR beta CDR3 regions. A set of HTBI primers served as the primers for a first-round RT-PCR of the TCR CDR3. Using its own MiXCR run on the multiplex PCR reads, TCRdb lists one record per CDR3 protein. The sample carries about 410,000 distinct CDR3 sequences, roughly 15% recorded once. This clonotype was seen repeatedly, ten times or more. Its antigen is unidentified. There are 15 residues in the CDR3. The germline V gene has CDR1 DFQATT and CDR2 SNEGSKA (reference sequence). Trimming stripped 1 base from V and 4 bases from J, with 16 bases between. Study-level results: Ophthalmopathy could be told apart from stable hyperthyroidism with a 13 V-J model.

The gene calls are TRBV20-1 and TRBJ2-5; weak D call: TRBD2 (5 bases). Sequencing input: blood. This receptor was taken from a woman aged 30 to 39 with Graves' ophthalmopathy. The DNA of the CDR3 is TGCAGTGCTAGAGCCCCGCCGATCGAGGGAGAGACCCAGTACTTC. Its translation: CSARAPPIEGETQYF.